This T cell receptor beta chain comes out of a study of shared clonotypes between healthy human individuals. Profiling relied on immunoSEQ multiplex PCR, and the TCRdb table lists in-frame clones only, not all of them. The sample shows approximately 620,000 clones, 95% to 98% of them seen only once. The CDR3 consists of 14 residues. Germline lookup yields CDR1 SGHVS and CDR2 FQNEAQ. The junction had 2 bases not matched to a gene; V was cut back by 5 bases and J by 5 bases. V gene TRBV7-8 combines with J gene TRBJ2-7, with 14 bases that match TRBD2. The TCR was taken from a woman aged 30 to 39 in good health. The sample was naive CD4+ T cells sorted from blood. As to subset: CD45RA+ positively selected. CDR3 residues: CASSRGLAGDEQYF. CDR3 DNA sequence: TGTGCCAGCAGCCGGGGACTAGCGGGAGACGAGCAGTACTTC.